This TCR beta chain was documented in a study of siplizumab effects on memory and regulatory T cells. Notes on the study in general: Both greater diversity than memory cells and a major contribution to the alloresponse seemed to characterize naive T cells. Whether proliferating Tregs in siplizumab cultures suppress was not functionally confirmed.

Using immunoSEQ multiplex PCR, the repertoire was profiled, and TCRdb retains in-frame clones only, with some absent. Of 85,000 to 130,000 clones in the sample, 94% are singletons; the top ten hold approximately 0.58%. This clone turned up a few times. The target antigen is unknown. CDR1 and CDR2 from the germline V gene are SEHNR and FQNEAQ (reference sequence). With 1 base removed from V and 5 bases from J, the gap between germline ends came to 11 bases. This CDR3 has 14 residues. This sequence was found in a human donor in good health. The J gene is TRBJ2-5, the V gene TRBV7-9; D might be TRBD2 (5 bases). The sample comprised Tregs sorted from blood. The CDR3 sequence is CASSLVEVSETQYF. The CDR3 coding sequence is TGTGCCAGCAGCTTAGTGGAGGTCAGTGAGACCCAGTACTTC.